This is a list of T cell receptor beta chains from one sample in a study of blood T cell repertoires in COVID-19. TCRdb keeps only in-frame clones here, not all; method: immunoSEQ multiplex PCR. Of about 220,000 clones listed, approximately 80% were seen once; the top ten hold approximately 1.3%. Sequenced material: PBMCs or T cells enriched from blood (not recorded which). The receptor set was obtained from a woman aged 40 to 50 with acute COVID-19. The CDR3 runs from the conserved cysteine through the conserved F or W. D genes are given only for firm matches. A row's size may be missing; if present it is once, few, many or a size class.

- TRBJ2-4 TRBV27 TRBD1 TGTGCCAGCAAAAAGGACAGGGGCAAAAACATTCAGTACTTC CASKKDRGKNIQYF
- TRBJ2-1 TRBV4-1 TRBD2 TGCGCCAGCAGCCAAGATAGCGGCAGCGGGGGGATGAATGAGCAGTTCTTC CASSQDSGSGGMNEQFF
- TRBJ1-4 TRBV30 - TGTGCCTGGAGTGTACACGGGGTACTGTTTTTT CAWSVHGVLFF
- TRBJ2-1 TRBV10-1 - TGCGCCAGCAATGAGTGGGGGGACAATGAGCAGTTCTTC CASNEWGDNEQFF
- TRBJ1-5 TRBV19 - TGTGCCAGTAGTATTTCCGGGGGGATTAGCAATCAGCCCCAGCATTTT CASSISGGISNQPQHF
- TRBJ1-5 TRBV25-1 TRBD1 TGTGCCAGCAGTTTCGGACAGGTACCCCTCGAGGCCCAGCATTTT CASSFGQVPLEAQHF
- TRBJ1-5 TRBV2 - TGTGCCAGCAGTCCCAGGGGAACCGGCAATCAGCCCCAGCATTTT CASSPRGTGNQPQHF
once TRBJ2-7 TRBV11-2 - TGTGCCAGCAGCTTAGATCGGGGGTACGAGCAGTACTTC CASSLDRGYEQYF
- TRBJ1-1 TRBV4-1 - TGCGCCAGCAGTCTCAACCAGGGAAGTGAAGCTTTCTTT CASSLNQGSEAFF
- TRBJ2-7 TRBV9 TRBD2 TGTGCCAGCAGCGGAACCTCGACTAGCGGGAGGAACGAGCAGTACTTC CASSGTSTSGRNEQYF
- TRBJ1-4 TRBV28 - TGTGCCTCTGCAAGGGGGGGCTCTAATGAAAAACTGTTTTTT CASARGGSNEKLFF
- TRBJ2-1 TRBV5-1 - TGCGCCAGCAGCCCCGGTCCCCCTATGAATGAGCAGTTCTTC CASSPGPPMNEQFF
- TRBJ2-2 TRBV30 - TGTGCCTGCGGGTCCCTAACCGGGGAGCTGTTTTTT CACGSLTGELFF
few TRBJ1-1 TRBV7-9 - TGTGCCAGCAGCCCACGGAGGGGCACTGAAGCTTTCTTT CASSPRRGTEAFF
few TRBJ1-2 TRBV28 TRBD1 TGTGCCAGCAGTGTCAACAGGGGGGGCGTTAGCGGCTACACCTTC CASSVNRGGVSGYTF
- TRBJ2-3 TRBV5-1 TRBD2 TGCGCCAGCAAGTTGAGCGGGGTGAGCACAGATACGCAGTATTTT CASKLSGVSTDTQYF
- TRBJ2-3 TRBV29-1 TRBD2 TGCAGCGTTGAAGACGGACTAGCGGCAGATACGCAGTATTTT CSVEDGLAADTQYF
- TRBJ2-7 TRBV11-2 - TGTGCCAGCAGCTTCGGGCGGGACTCATTCTACGAGCAGTACTTC CASSFGRDSFYEQYF
once TRBJ1-1 TRBV30 TRBD1 TGTGCCTGGAGTGAGGGAAAACGGACAGGCCGAGGGTACACTGAAGCTTTCTTT CAWSEGKRTGRGYTEAFF
- TRBJ2-7 TRBV10-3 TRBD2 TGTGCCATCAGTGAGACTAGCGGGAGATACGAGCAGTACTTC CAISETSGRYEQYF
- TRBJ2-1 TRBV7-6 - TGTGCCAGCAGCTTAGCGTACGGGAGTGCCAATGAGCAGTTCTTC CASSLAYGSANEQFF
- TRBJ2-7 TRBV11-2 TRBD2 TGTGCCAGCAGCCCACTAGCGGGGAGTACCTACGAGCAGTACTTC CASSPLAGSTYEQYF
- TRBJ2-5 TRBV6-6 - TGTGCCGGCGAGGGAACGGGGACCCAGTACTTC CAGEGTGTQYF
- TRBJ2-7 TRBV5-1 TRBD1 TGCGCCAGCAGCCTCCCGGCAGGGGGAAGTGACTACGAGCAGTACTTC CASSLPAGGSDYEQYF
- TRBJ1-1 TRBV4-2 - TGTGCCAGCAGTGACCTGGGGTCCAGGGGCACTGAAGCTTTCTTT CASSDLGSRGTEAFF
- TRBJ1-6 TRBV27 - TGTGCCAGCAGTCCGGGAAGCTCCTATAATTCACCCCTCCACTTT CASSPGSSYNSPLHF
- TRBJ2-7 TRBV7-2 - TGTGCCAGCAGCTTAGGGCAGGGTAGTAGGGAGCAGTACTTC CASSLGQGSREQYF
- TRBJ2-1 TRBV2 - TGTGCCAGCGAGGGCCTCTCCGGAGGCTCCTACAATGAGCAGTTCTTC CASEGLSGGSYNEQFF
- TRBJ2-7 TRBV27 TRBD1 TGTGCCAGCAAGCTTCGGGGGACAGGGCCCTACGAGCAGTACTTC CASKLRGTGPYEQYF
- TRBJ2-7 TRBV4-2 - TGTGCCAGCAGCCAAGGAGATCTTTACGAGCAGTACTTC CASSQGDLYEQYF
few TRBJ1-2 TRBV3-1/TRBV3-2 TRBD1 TGTGCCAGCAGCCAAAGGACAGGGAGAGAAGGCTACACCTTC CASSQRTGREGYTF
- TRBJ2-7 TRBV18 - TGTGCCAGCTCAGTCTCAGACAGCTCTTCCTACGAGCAGTACTTC CASSVSDSSSYEQYF
- TRBJ2-7 TRBV15 TRBD1 TGTGCCACCAGCAGAGTAGGACAGGGTGGACGGTACGAGCAGTACTTC CATSRVGQGGRYEQYF
- TRBJ1-5 TRBV6-5 - TGTGCCAGCAGGCTAGATTCGGGTGGAGGGCAGCCCCAGCATTTT CASRLDSGGGQPQHF
- TRBJ2-5 TRBV5-1 TRBD1 TGCGCCAGCAGATTAGGGGGCGGAGAGACCCAGTACTTC CASRLGGGETQYF
- TRBJ2-2 TRBV5-6 - TGTGCCAGCAGCCGGGTAAGCCGGGAGCTGTTTTTT CASSRVSRELFF
many TRBJ1-5 TRBV28 - TGTGCCTCTATACAGGGTTGGGATCAGCCCCAGCATTTT CASIQGWDQPQHF
- TRBJ2-1 TRBV27 TRBD2 TGTGCCAGCAACTCTGCTAGCGGCACCTCCTACAATGAGCAGTTCTTC CASNSASGTSYNEQFF
- TRBJ1-1 TRBV15 TRBD1 TGTGCCACCAGCAGACCAAGACAGGGGTTAGCTTTCTTT CATSRPRQGLAFF
- TRBJ2-7 TRBV4-1 - TGCGCCAGCAGCCCAACGCGGGAAGTCGGCCTTTACGAGCAGTACTTC CASSPTREVGLYEQYF
- TRBJ1-1 TRBV27 - TGTGCCAGCAGTTTCGTGGCGAACACTGAAGCTTTCTTT CASSFVANTEAFF
- TRBJ1-4 TRBV28 TRBD1 TGTGCCAGCAGTTCCATAGGGGGCATCAATGAAAAACTGTTTTTT CASSSIGGINEKLFF
- TRBJ1-1 TRBV9 - TGTGCCAGCAGCGTAGTAGGAGAAAACACTGAAGCTTTCTTT CASSVVGENTEAFF
- TRBJ2-5 TRBV5-8 TRBD1 TGTGCCAGCAGCCTGGGACAGCCCGAAGAGACCCAGTACTTC CASSLGQPEETQYF
- TRBJ2-1 TRBV28 TRBD2 TGTGCCAGCAGTTTTTGGGCGGGAGGAGACAATGAGCAGTTCTTC CASSFWAGGDNEQFF
- TRBJ1-5 TRBV6-5 - TGTGCCAGATATACAGACCGACGCAATCAGCCCCAGCATTTT CARYTDRRNQPQHF
- TRBJ2-1 TRBV27 TRBD1 TGTGCCAGCAGTCCAGCCGGGACAGCCAACAATGAGCAGTTCTTC CASSPAGTANNEQFF
once TRBJ1-1 TRBV3-1/TRBV3-2 - TGTGCTAGCAGCCAAGGGTGGCTGAACACTGAAGCTTTCTTT CASSQGWLNTEAFF
- TRBJ1-6 TRBV30 - TGTGCCTGGACCGGGTATAATTCACCCCTCCACTTT CAWTGYNSPLHF
few TRBJ2-7 TRBV6-5 TRBD2 TGTGCCAGCAGTTACGAAACTCTAGCGGCTACCTACGAGCAGTACTTC CASSYETLAATYEQYF
- TRBJ2-5 TRBV2 TRBD2 TGTGCCAGCAGGTTCACTAGCGGACTGGAAGAGACCCAGTACTTC CASRFTSGLEETQYF
- TRBJ2-3 TRBV18 TRBD2 TGTGCCAGCTCACCGCTAGAGCGGGGAAGCACAGATACGCAGTATTTT CASSPLERGSTDTQYF
- TRBJ1-2 TRBV7-2 - TGTGCCAGCAGCTTATCTTCCACTTATGGCTACACCTTC CASSLSSTYGYTF
- TRBJ1-2 TRBV28 - TGTGCCAGCAGTGTCGGAGGAGGCAGTCTCTATGGCTACACCTTC CASSVGGGSLYGYTF
- TRBJ1-2 TRBV7-2 - TGTGCCAGCAGGCCTGACAGTCGACGTTCGTATGGCTACACCTTC CASRPDSRRSYGYTF